This T cell receptor beta chain comes out of a study of T cells expressing NK-cell markers. About the study: HCMV seropositivity characterized most of the eight sequenced donors, and seronegativity one.

Researchers built TCR beta cDNA using 5'RACE template switching with UMIs. TCRdb re-called the 5' RACE reads and catalogs CDR3 proteins one per entry, DNA excluded. The table lists around 470,000 distinct CDR3 sequences. In germline, CDR1 is SQVTM, CDR2 ANQGSEA. The CDR3 covers 15 residues. The J gene is TRBJ2-6, the V gene TRBV29-1. The sequenced sample was blood T cells: a sorted CD56 or NKG2C T cell subset, CD4+ or CD8+ T cells, or bulk PBMC T cells (not recorded which). The clonotype comes from a woman aged 50 to 65 in good health. The CDR3 loop is CSVDSDLTGANVLTF. The entire variable domain, with the rest obtained from reference TRBV29-1 and TRBJ2-6, is as follows: SAVISQKPSRDICQRGTSLTIQCQVDSQVTMMFWYRQQPGQSLTLIATANQGSEATYESGFVIDKFPISRPNLTFSTLTVSNMSPEDSSIYLCSVDSDLTGANVLTFGAGSRLTVL.